The T cell receptor (beta chain) described here comes from a study of cytomegalovirus exposure and HLA in healthy donors (dated by TCRdb to 2016 to 2017). At the level of the whole study: An earlier analysis of several hundred of the donors reported 250 to 350 Gb of sequence data and 117 million unique TCR beta sequences from about 179 million T cells. In the later analysis, no new phenotypic data were used to find candidate immune exposures; instead, reliance was placed on TCR beta sequences and their occurrence across donors. Donor age, sex, ethnicity and CMV serostatus were collected together with the repertoire data. A later genetic analysis used genome-wide SNP genotypes for about 65% of the roughly 700 donors, treating that subset as a discovery cohort. Of the 398 genotyped donors, approximately 82% fell in the genetic ancestry cluster associated with self-reported Caucasian donors. Using immunosequencing, the study profiled T cell repertoires from around 670 subjects and related those repertoires to cytomegalovirus serostatus. Among roughly 400 genotyped donors of the cohort, an average of around 220,000 unique TCR beta nucleotide sequences was sequenced per donor, of which 15% to 20% were non-productive. High-throughput TCR immunosequencing, statistical association of individual TCRs with disease status, and machine learning were combined to predict cytomegalovirus infection status. Four to six DR-DQ haplotypes were handled as single units for association and clustering, since linkage in the cohort was strong. The study was designed to test whether signatures of past pathogen exposure could be identified by cataloging public T cell receptors. To study patterns of TCR occurrence, a later analysis re-analyzed previously published TCR beta repertoires from around 660 donors and added high-resolution HLA genotyping. Every repertoire in the discovery cohort had been generated on one and the same sequencing platform. An earlier analysis of approximately 640 of the donors applied high-throughput TCR beta sequencing to assess whether each TCR beta V gene segment acted as functional or pseudogenic. Both class I and class II loci were covered by HLA typing, at four-digit resolution. Along with the roughly 670-subject first cohort, a separate validation cohort of some 130 different subjects was used. Around 320 gigabases of sequencing data and tens of millions of unique TCR sequences were included in an early release covering about 700 HLA-typed donors. Typing coverage differed by locus: A, B, C, DRB1 and DQB1 were typed in about 629-630 donors, DQA1 in roughly 500, DPA1 in roughly 590, and DPB1 in 450 to 480.

The cohort was made up of 500 to 850 healthy bone marrow donors. At the time of sampling, all cohort members were nominally healthy, though unrecorded immune exposures were likely present. The donor was CMV seronegative and was included in the group of 352 seronegative cohort members. Every donor gave a peripheral blood sample, and the peripheral blood mononuclear cells from that sample were used for TCR beta sequencing. Genomic DNA was extracted from the blood cell samples with the Qiagen DNeasy Blood Extraction Kit. Findings and caveats that apply to the study as a whole: Because the 87-base-pair reads could not distinguish some IMGT-functional V segments, including TRBV6-2 and TRBV6-3, those segments were excluded. Strong co-occurrence of HLA alleles, especially DR and DQ, made assigning TCR associations to individual alleles difficult. According to a later genetic analysis, donors in an Asian-associated ancestry cluster had fewer N-insertions in productive TCRs than the approximately 670-donor mean. A further reported finding was that TCR beta sequences accurately predicted the HLA-A and HLA-B alleles for most subjects in the first cohort. In a later analysis, HLA-associated TCR beta chains were found to be more clonally expanded and to have lower generation probabilities than equally common non-associated chains. A few of the identified cytomegalovirus-associated TCR beta chains were confirmed in vitro to be specific for cytomegalovirus antigens. Linkage disequilibrium might explain the correlated functional status among segregating V segments, but an unknown experimental factor could not be ruled out. Presence/absence analyses assumed roughly uniform sequencing depth across donors, an assumption that may not hold. Because some donors lacked HLA typing at each locus, the association tests relied only on the typed subset. Because counts were too low, 15 to 20 rarely observed V segments, including chromosome 9 orphons, were excluded from the earlier analysis of 587 of the donors. According to a later analysis, most CMV-associated TCR beta chains appeared to be HLA-restricted, and the HLA associations seemed to be driven largely by CMV exposure. Several of the top co-occurrence clusters appeared to be linked to parvovirus B19, influenza, CMV and Epstein-Barr virus, according to a later analysis. In the study, 150 to 200 TCR beta chains were listed as associated with cytomegalovirus. In a later genetic analysis, a missense DCLRE1C variant was associated with V-gene and J-gene trimming of TCR beta chains, and the association was replicated in an independent cohort. A group of highly shared sequence variants was considered likely to be a technical artifact of the sequencing pipeline. In an earlier analysis of about 600 of the donors, most TCR beta V segments appeared in productive rearrangements about 90% or about 30% of the time, broadly matching IMGT annotations. In a later analysis, TCR association rates were found to vary across HLA loci, with the most associated TCRs seen for DRB1 alleles and the fewest for HLA-C alleles. CMV serostatus was the only immune exposure information available for the cohort. Only TCR beta chains were sequenced in this cohort, and the absence of alpha or paired-chain data limited detectable features. Across donors, most TCR sequences were observed very rarely, whereas some public TCRs were present in many individuals. In both the original and validation cohorts, the classifier was reported to diagnose cytomegalovirus status with high specificity and sensitivity. At a false discovery rate of 0.05, a later analysis linked 16,951 TCR beta sequences to specific HLA alleles. The authors suggested that the approach could potentially be generalized to other disease states and immunological phenotypes.

The CDR3 covers 13 residues, taking in both the cysteine and the phenylalanine. Just the 39-base CDR3 DNA is kept, in frame starting at base 1. Per the germline V gene, KGHSH is the CDR1 and LQKENI is the CDR2. Trimming leaves V shorter by 3 bases and J shorter by 5 bases, with the junction holding 1 base beyond the gene matches. As concerns this clone: What this receptor recognizes is not known. There are no base qualities to consult, and no much larger clone falls within one base.

Library preparation was by the immunoSEQ multiplex PCR assay. A mixture of 60 forward primers for TCR Vbeta segments and 13 reverse primers for TCR Jbeta segments was used in the multiplex PCR. A multiplex PCR assay on genomic DNA amplified the CDR3 region of rearranged TCR beta genes. The Illumina HiSeq System was used to sequence the amplified TCR beta libraries as 87-base-pair reads. The authors' analysis ran thus. Across the 500 to 700 repertoires, a later analysis counted 80 million or so unique TCR beta chains, some 11 million of which were shared by at least two donors. To remove PCR and sequencing errors, raw reads were error-corrected and collapsed into unique sequences using a nearest-neighbor algorithm that merged closely related sequences. To assign V, D and J gene segments, CDR3 sequences were aligned to IMGT reference sequences. For a sequence to be retained, at least a six-nucleotide match to both a V gene segment and a J gene segment was required. Rearrangements were classified as productive when the CDR3 lacked stop codons and remained in frame with V and J, and all other rearrangements were classified as non-productive. CDR3 was defined according to IMGT convention as the region running from the second conserved V-encoded cysteine to the conserved J-encoded phenylalanine. The earlier analysis of some 580 of the donors excluded any sequence lacking an unambiguous match to a single V gene segment. In an earlier analysis of a few hundred of the donors, V segments were called functional above 56.7% productive rearrangements and were called segregating when the between-donor standard deviation exceeded 5%. To diagnose cytomegalovirus status from the catalog of TCR beta chain sequences, a statistical classification framework was built. A later analysis assigned V and J genes by comparing TCR nucleotide sequences with IMGT/GENE-DB human TR gene sequences. A later analysis assigned CDR3 sequences and most-parsimonious VDJ recombination scenarios with the TCRdist pipeline. A later analysis defined each TCR beta chain by its CDR3 amino acid sequence plus V-gene family, and excluded reads lacking a unique V-gene family. To address suspected cross-contamination and a sequencing artifact, a later analysis removed under 600 highly shared, low-generation-probability nucleotide sequences. For each public chain, a later analysis derived a clonal expansion index from normalized ranks of inferred template counts within each repertoire. A later analysis computed generation probabilities with a VDJ recombination model fitted to out-of-frame rearrangements, and checked the results against IGoR. In a later analysis, hypergeometric tests were used to score TCR-TCR, TCR-HLA and TCR-CMV co-occurrence, with a repertoire-size bias correction applied to TCR pairs. In a later analysis, false discovery rates were estimated by permuting HLA or CMV assignments 20 times. A later analysis grouped co-occurring TCRs with DBSCAN, adding TCRdist sequence similarity when clustering within HLA-allele-positive subsets. Co-occurrence clustering excluded repertoires with fewer than 30,000 or more than 120,000 public chains, plus five with anomalous nucleotide sharing. TCRdb re-hosts the immuneACCESS table, in-frame sequences only. Its copies lack some clones; in the studies checked, an unresolved V gene accounts for under half of them, and the cause for the rest is not known. V and J calls and clone size are given by that table; D and trimming were obtained from the DNA. The sample table shows roughly 150,000 clones, and 72% are seen once. The top ten clonotypes cover 2% to 2.5% of the sample.

The sequenced material came from PBMCs. The rearrangement joined TRBV18 to TRBJ2-7; 10 nucleotides in the junction match TRBD2. This TCR was sampled from a middle-aged man in good health and CMV-seronegative. The bases are TGTGCCAGCTCACCGGGACTAGCGAACGAGCAGTACTTC. Its product reads: CASSPGLANEQYF.